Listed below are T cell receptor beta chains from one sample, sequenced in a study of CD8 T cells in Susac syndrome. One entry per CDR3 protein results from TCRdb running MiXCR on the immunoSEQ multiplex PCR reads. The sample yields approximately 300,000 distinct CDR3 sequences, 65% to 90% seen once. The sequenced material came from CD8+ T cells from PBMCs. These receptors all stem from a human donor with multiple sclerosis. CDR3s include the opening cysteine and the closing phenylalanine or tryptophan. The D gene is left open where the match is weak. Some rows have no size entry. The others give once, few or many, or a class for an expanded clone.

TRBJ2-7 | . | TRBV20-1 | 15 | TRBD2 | TGCAGTGCTAGAGATAGGAGCGGGAGGGCGTACGAGCAGTACTTC | CSARDRSGRAYEQYF
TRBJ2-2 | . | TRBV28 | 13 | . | TGTGCCAGCAGAGCTACAGGGCCCGGGGAGCTGTTTTTT | CASRATGPGELFF
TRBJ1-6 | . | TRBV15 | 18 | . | TGTGCCACCAGCTACGGTGGGGACTTGAACTCCTATATTTCACCCCTCCACTTT | CATSYGGDLNSYISPLHF
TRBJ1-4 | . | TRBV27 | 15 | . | TGTGCCAGCAGTTTAACACCCGCGGCTAATGAAAAACTGTTTTTT | CASSLTPAANEKLFF
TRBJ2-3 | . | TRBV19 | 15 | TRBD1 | TGTGCCAGTAGTATGTGGGAAACAGGGGTAGATACGCAGTATTTT | CASSMWETGVDTQYF
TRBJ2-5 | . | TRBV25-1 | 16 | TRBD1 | TGTGCCAGCAGTGCCCCGGGACAGGGGGTGACTGAGACCCAGTACTTC | CASSAPGQGVTETQYF
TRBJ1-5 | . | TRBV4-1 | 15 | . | TGCGCCAGCAGCCAAGTGGGGGGCCAGTGGCAGCCCCAGCATTTT | CASSQVGGQWQPQHF
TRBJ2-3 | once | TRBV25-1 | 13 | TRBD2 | TGTGCCAGCCAAGCGGGAGTCGGGGATACGCAGTATTTT | CASQAGVGDTQYF
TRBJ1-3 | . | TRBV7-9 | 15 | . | TGTGCCAGCAGCTCCGCATCAGCCTCTGGAAACACCATATATTTT | CASSSASASGNTIYF
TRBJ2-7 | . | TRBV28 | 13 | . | TGTGCCAGCAGTGACGGCCCCGCGAGGGAGCAGTACTTC | CASSDGPAREQYF
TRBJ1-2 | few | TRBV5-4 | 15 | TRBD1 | TGTGCCAGCAGCTCTGAGGGGGGACAGGGCTATGGCTACACCTTC | CASSSEGGQGYGYTF
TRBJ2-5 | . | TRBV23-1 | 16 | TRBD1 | TGCGCCAGCAGTCCCTCGGGGACAGGGGGTTGGGAGACCCAGTACTTC | CASSPSGTGGWETQYF
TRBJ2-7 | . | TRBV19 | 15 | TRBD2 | TGTGCCAGTAGTGCCTTCGCGGGAGCGACCTACGAGCAGTACTTC | CASSAFAGATYEQYF
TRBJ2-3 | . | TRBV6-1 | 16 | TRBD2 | TGTGCCAGCAGTACCACTAGCGGGAGTCCTCCAGATACGCAGTATTTT | CASSTTSGSPPDTQYF
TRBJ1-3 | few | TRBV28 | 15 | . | TGTGCCAGCAGTTTAGCAGGCATCTCTGGAAACACCATATATTTT | CASSLAGISGNTIYF
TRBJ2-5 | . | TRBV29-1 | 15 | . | TGCAGCGTTGAAGGGCCGGCGGTTGGGCAAGAGACCCAGTACTTC | CSVEGPAVGQETQYF
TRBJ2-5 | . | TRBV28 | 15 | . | TGTGCCAGCAGTTCGACCTGGGCCAGCCAAGAGACCCAGTACTTC | CASSSTWASQETQYF
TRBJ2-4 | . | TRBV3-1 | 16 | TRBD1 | TGTGCCAGCAGCCAAGGGACAGGGTGGAACAAAAACATTCAGTACTTC | CASSQGTGWNKNIQYF
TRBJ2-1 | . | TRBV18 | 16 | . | TGTGCCAGCTCACCACCGGCGGGTGTTGAGGACAATGAGCAGTTCTTC | CASSPPAGVEDNEQFF
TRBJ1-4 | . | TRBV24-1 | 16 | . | TGTGCCACCAGTGCCAGGGCCACCGGCCTGAATGAAAAACTGTTTTTT | CATSARATGLNEKLFF
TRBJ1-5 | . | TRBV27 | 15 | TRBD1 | TGTGCCAGCAAAGCAGGGGGCCGGAGCAATCAGCCCCAGCATTTT | CASKAGGRSNQPQHF
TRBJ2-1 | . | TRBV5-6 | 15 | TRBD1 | TGTGCCAGCAGCCCCGGACAGGGGGCACGGAATGAGCAGTTCTTC | CASSPGQGARNEQFF
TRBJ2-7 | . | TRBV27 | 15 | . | TGTGCCAGCAGTCCGGCAGGGGAAATATTCTACGAGCAGTACTTC | CASSPAGEIFYEQYF
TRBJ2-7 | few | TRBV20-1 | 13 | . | TGCAGTGGCAGAAGGATTAGCTCCTACGAGCAGTACTTC | CSGRRISSYEQYF
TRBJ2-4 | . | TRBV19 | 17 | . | TGTGCCAGTAGTATAGGCCCGGTGCGGGTTGGAGAAAACATTCAGTACTTC | CASSIGPVRVGENIQYF
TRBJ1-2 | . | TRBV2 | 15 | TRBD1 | TGTGCCAGCAGTGCCGGGACAGGGCCCAACTATGGCTACACCTTC | CASSAGTGPNYGYTF
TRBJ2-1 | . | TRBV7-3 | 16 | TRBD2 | TGTGCCAGCAGCTTAATAATAGCGGGAGGATACAATGAGCAGTTCTTC | CASSLIIAGGYNEQFF
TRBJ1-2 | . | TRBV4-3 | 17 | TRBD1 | TGCGCCAGCAGCCCCCGGACAGGACCGGTAACGAACTATGGCTACACCTTC | CASSPRTGPVTNYGYTF
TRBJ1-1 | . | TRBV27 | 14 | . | TGTGCCAGCAGTCACAAACAGGACGGAGCTGAAGCTTTCTTT | CASSHKQDGAEAFF
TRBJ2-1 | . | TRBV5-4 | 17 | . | TGTGCCAGCAGCTCGCTCGGCACGGGGCGGGGCAACAATGAGCAGTTCTTC | CASSSLGTGRGNNEQFF
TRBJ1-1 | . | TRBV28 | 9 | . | TGTGCCACCCAGCCCCAAGCTTTCTTT | CATQPQAFF